One and the same sample provided the 13 T cell receptor beta chains below, sequenced in a study of regulatory T cells in long-lasting Graves disease. Arm-PCR of CDR3 regions and iRepertoire HTBI primers were the basis on which TCR beta libraries were built. TCRdb reprocessed the multiplex PCR reads via MiXCR and lists one record per CDR3 protein. The sample lists roughly 420,000 distinct CDR3 sequences, around 15% occurring once. Documented time point: newly diagnosed GD, antithyroid drugs for less than 3 months. PBMC RNA served as the TCR library source. The sequences come from peripheral blood mononuclear cells (PBMCs), collected at new diagnosis, from a patient treated with antithyroid drugs. The receptors were gathered from a female donor with Graves disease.

This clonotype was seen at least ten times. V gene TRBV9 combines with J gene TRBJ2-3; TRBD1 aligns across 8 bases. Trimming removed 0 bases from V and 1 base from J; junction bases left unmatched: 4. The CDR3 has 16 amino acids. CDR1 is SGDLS, CDR2 YYNGEE, per germline. The CDR3 region has the DNA TGTGCCAGCAGCGTAGACGGGACAGGCCGCACAGATACGCAGTATTTT. Translated, it gives CASSVDGTGRTDTQYF.

There are many counts of this clonotype. V is TRBV27 and J is TRBJ2-5, with D perhaps matching TRBD1 (5 bases). This CDR3 is built from 14 residues. The ends were cut back, 0 bases at V and 9 bases at J, with 14 bases in the middle. Germline values: CDR1 MNHEY, CDR2 SMNVEV (reference sequence). This CDR3 reads CASSLSVQGSAQYF. CDR3 bases: TGTGCCAGCAGTTTATCGGTTCAGGGAAGTGCCCAGTACTTC.

This clonotype was seen at least ten times. The chain is built from TRBV7-3 and TRBJ2-1, with D perhaps given as TRBD1 or TRBD2 (6 bases each). V was clipped by 0 bases and J by 7 bases, with 10 bases between them. The CDR3 spans 14 residues. Germline assignment: CDR1 SGHTA and CDR2 FQGTGA. This CDR3 is CASSLTRGANEQFF. The CDR3 region has the DNA TGTGCCAGCAGCTTAACGAGGGGGGCAAATGAGCAGTTCTTC.

This clonotype appeared a single time. The V gene is TRBV6-5, the J gene TRBJ2-7; D is possibly TRBD1 (6 bases). V was trimmed by 2 bases and J by 2 bases, leaving 13 bases between them. CDR1 and CDR2 from the germline V gene are MNHEY and SVGAGI. The length of the CDR3 is 15 residues. CDR3 nucleotide sequence: TGTGCCAGCAGTTACGGGACACCAATTACCTACGAGCAGTACTTC. Its protein is CASSYGTPITYEQYF.

There are many counts of this clonotype. The chain carries TRBV27 and TRBJ2-3; TRBD1 matches 8 bases. The CDR3 has 15 residues. V shed 2 bases, J shed 1 base, and the junction held 2 bases outside the gene matches. Germline values: CDR1 MNHEY, CDR2 SMNVEV (reference sequence). The CDR3 loop is CASSLQGARTDTQYF. CDR3 bases: TGTGCCAGCAGTTTACAGGGGGCTCGCACAGATACGCAGTATTTT.

This clonotype has at least ten counts. Written as DNA, the CDR3 is TGTGCCAGCAGCTTAGAGAGGCCGCCGCAAGAGACCCAGTACTTC. Residues: CASSLERPPQETQYF. The V gene is TRBV7-2, the J gene TRBJ2-5; D unclear. The V and J ends lost 1 base and 2 bases respectively, with 11 bases between them. CDR3 length: 15 residues. The germline V gene has CDR1 SGHTA and CDR2 FQGNSA.

This clonotype was seen more than once but under ten times. V is TRBV6-5 and J is TRBJ1-1, with D unresolved. Germline V gene sequence: CDR1 MNHEY, CDR2 SVGAGI. There are 13 residues in the CDR3. Trimming stripped 4 bases from V and 3 bases from J, with 9 bases between. The DNA of the CDR3 is TGTGCCAGCAGTTCCCCCCGAGACACTGAAGCTTTCTTT. Its translation is CASSSPRDTEAFF.

In this sample, this clonotype turned up many times. The rearrangement joins TRBV4-1 to TRBJ2-7; 8 bases agree with TRBD1. Unmatched junction bases numbered 3, after V lost 0 bases and J lost 2 bases. The CDR3 contains 15 residues. Looked up from germline, CDR1 is MGHRA and CDR2 is YSYEKL. The CDR3 protein is CASSQEGTGAYEQYF. CDR3 in DNA: TGCGCCAGCAGCCAAGAGGGGACAGGAGCCTACGAGCAGTACTTC.

Note on this clonotype: With a much larger clone just one base away, this may be a read error. The rearrangement joins TRBV7-9 to TRBJ2-2; no definite D call. V lost 6 bases and J lost 4, with 15 bases in between. From germline, CDR1 is SEHNR and CDR2 FQNEAQ (reference sequence). This CDR3 spans 15 amino acids. This chain's CDR3 is CASRTPPASTGELFF. The DNA of the CDR3 is TGTGCCAGCAGGACCCCCCCAGCGAGCACCGGGGAGCTGTTTTTT.

As concerns this clonotype: The conserved closing phenylalanine or tryptophan is absent in this CDR3, likely reflecting a read error. V is TRBV7-2 and J is TRBJ2-7, with 8 bases identical to TRBD2. The V gene's germline CDR1 is SGHTA and CDR2 FQGNSA. The CDR3 runs to 16 residues. CDR3 residues: CASSLDRASGSYGQYS. CDR3 in DNA: TGTGCCAGCAGCTTAGATCGGGCCAGCGGGAGCTACGGGCAGTACTCC.

The sample holds many counts of this clonotype. This sequence joins TRBV2 and TRBJ1-4; D is ambiguous. This CDR3 comprises 16 residues. Germline V CDR1 and CDR2: SNHLY, FYNNEI. With 1 base removed from V and 5 bases from J, the gap between germline ends came to 14 bases. CDR3 in amino acids: CASSEGAARPNEKLFF. DNA of the CDR3: TGTGCCAGCAGTGAAGGGGCGGCCAGACCCAATGAAAAACTGTTTTTT.

This chain connects TRBV27 to TRBJ1-5; the match to TRBD1 covers 8 bases. This CDR3 spans 16 amino acids. V was pared by 4 bases and J by 4 bases, with 9 bases of the junction left unmatched. The germline CDR1 and CDR2 sequences are MNHEY and SMNVEV (reference sequence). The CDR3 sequence: CASSSSTGVRNQPQHF. CDR3 coding DNA: TGTGCCAGCAGTTCCTCGACAGGGGTTCGGAATCAGCCCCAGCATTTT.

This chain connects TRBV6-1 to TRBJ1-4; D unclear. Germline V gives CDR1 MNHNS, CDR2 SASEGT. CDR3 length: 15 residues. Trimming stripped 5 bases from V and 3 bases from J, with 13 bases between. The CDR3 loop is CASSHTITANEKLFF. CDR3 nucleotides: TGTGCCAGCAGTCATACCATTACGGCTAATGAAAAACTGTTTTTT.